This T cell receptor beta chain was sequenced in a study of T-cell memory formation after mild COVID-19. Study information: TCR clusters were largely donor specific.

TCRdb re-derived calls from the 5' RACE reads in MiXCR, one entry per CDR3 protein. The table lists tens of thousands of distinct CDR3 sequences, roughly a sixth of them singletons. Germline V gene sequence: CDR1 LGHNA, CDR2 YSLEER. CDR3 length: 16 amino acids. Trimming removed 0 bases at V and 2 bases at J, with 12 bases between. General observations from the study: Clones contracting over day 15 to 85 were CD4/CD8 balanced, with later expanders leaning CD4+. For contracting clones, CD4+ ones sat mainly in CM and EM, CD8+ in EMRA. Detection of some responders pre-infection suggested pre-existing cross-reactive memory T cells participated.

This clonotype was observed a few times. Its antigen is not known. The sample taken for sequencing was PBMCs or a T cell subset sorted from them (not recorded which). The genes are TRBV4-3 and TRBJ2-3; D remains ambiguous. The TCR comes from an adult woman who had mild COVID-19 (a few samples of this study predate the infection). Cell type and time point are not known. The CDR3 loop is CASSQDGNRATDTQYF. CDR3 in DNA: TGCGCCAGCAGCCAAGATGGGAACCGCGCCACAGATACGCAGTATTTT.